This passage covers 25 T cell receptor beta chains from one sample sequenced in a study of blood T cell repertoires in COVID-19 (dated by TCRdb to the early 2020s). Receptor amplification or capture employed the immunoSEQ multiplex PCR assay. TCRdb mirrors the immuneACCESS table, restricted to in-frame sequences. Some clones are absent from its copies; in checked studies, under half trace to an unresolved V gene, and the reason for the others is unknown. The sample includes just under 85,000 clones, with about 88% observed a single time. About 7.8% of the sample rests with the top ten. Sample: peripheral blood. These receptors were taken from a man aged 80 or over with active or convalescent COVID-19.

The CDR3 loop reads CATSDLSGGEYNEQFF. CDR3 coding DNA: TGTGCCACCAGTGATTTGAGCGGGGGAGAATACAATGAGCAGTTCTTC. This chain uses TRBV24-1 with TRBJ2-1; 8 bases agree with TRBD2. V was clipped by 0 bases and J by 4 bases; unmatched bases: 4. From germline, CDR1 is KGHDR and CDR2 SFDVKD. The CDR3 covers 16 residues.

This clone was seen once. The DNA for the CDR3 is TGCGCCAGCAGCTTGGTTAGCGGGGCAAAGGAGACCCAGTACTTC. This codes for CASSLVSGAKETQYF. V usage is TRBV5-1 and J usage is TRBJ2-5; 8 bases map to TRBD2. The trim removed 0 bases at V and 5 bases at J, leaving 6 bases unmatched. The length of the CDR3 is 15 residues. Per the germline V gene, CDR1 is SGHRS and CDR2 is YFSETQ.

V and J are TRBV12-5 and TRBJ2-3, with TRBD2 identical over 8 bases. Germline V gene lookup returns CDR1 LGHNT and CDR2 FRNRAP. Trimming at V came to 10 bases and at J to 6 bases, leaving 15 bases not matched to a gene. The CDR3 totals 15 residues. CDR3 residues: CATSWREALTDTQYF. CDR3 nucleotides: TGTGCTACTTCATGGCGGGAGGCCCTCACGGATACGCAGTATTTT.

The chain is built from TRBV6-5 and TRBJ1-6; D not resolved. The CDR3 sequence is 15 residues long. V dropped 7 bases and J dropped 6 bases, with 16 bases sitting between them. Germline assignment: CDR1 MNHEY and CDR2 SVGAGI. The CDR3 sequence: CASKPKGGRNSPLHF. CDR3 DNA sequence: TGTGCCAGCAAACCTAAGGGAGGTCGTAATTCACCCCTCCACTTT.

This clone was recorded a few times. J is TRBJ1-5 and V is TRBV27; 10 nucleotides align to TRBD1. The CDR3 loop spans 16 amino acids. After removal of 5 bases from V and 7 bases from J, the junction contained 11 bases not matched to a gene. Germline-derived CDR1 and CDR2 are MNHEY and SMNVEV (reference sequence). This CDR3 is CASSSRTGGGRQPQHF. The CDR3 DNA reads TGTGCCAGCAGTAGCAGGACAGGGGGAGGGAGGCAGCCCCAGCATTTT.

Here the CDR3 reads CASSLTGTSNGETQYF. DNA of the CDR3: TGTGCCAGCAGCTTAACCGGGACATCCAACGGGGAGACCCAGTACTTC. The chain employs TRBV7-7 and TRBJ2-5; perhaps TRBD1 as D (6 bases). V shed 2 bases and J shed 5 bases, with 18 bases lying between them. CDR1 SSHAT and CDR2 FNYEAQ come from the germline V gene (reference sequence). The CDR3 has 16 residues.

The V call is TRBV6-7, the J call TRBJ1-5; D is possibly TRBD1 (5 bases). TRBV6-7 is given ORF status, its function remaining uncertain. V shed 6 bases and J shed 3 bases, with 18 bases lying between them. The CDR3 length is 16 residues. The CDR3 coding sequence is TGTGCCAGCAGCCACGGACGGGGACTTCACAATCAGCCCCAGCATTTT. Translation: CASSHGRGLHNQPQHF.

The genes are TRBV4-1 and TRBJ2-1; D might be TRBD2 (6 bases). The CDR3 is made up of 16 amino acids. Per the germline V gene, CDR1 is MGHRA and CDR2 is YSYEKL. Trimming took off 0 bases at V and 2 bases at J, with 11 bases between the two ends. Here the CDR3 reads CASSQDLRLAYNEQFF. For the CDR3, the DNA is TGCGCCAGCAGCCAAGATCTGCGACTAGCCTACAATGAGCAGTTCTTC.

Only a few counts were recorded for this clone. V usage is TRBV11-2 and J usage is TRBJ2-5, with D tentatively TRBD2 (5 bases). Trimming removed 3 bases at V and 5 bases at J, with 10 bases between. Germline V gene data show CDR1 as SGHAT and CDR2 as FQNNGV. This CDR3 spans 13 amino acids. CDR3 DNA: TGTGCCAGCAGCTTGATTAGGAGGGAGACCCAGTACTTC. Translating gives CASSLIRRETQYF. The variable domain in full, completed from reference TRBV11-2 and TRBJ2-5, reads EAGVAQSPRYKIIEKRQSVAFWCNPISGHATLYWYQQILGQGPKLLIQFQNNGVVDDSQLPKDRFSAERLKGVDSTLKIQPAKLEDSAVYLCASSLIRRETQYFGPGTRLLVL.

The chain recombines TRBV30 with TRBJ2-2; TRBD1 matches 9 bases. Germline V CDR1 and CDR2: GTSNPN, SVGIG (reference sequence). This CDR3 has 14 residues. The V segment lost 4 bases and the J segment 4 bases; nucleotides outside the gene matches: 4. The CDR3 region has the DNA TGTGCCTGGAAAGGGACAGGGAGCACCGGGGAGCTGTTTTTT. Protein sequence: CAWKGTGSTGELFF.

Here the CDR3 DNA reads TGCGCCAGCAGCTTGCGGACAGGGAATTCACCCCTCCACTTT. Residues: CASSLRTGNSPLHF. The gene calls are TRBV5-1 and TRBJ1-6, with 8 positions matching TRBD1. Germline CDR1 and CDR2: SGHRS and YFSETQ. V shed 1 base, J shed 7 bases, and the junction held 1 base outside the gene matches. The CDR3 has 14 residues. Variable domain in full (rest from reference TRBV5-1 and TRBJ1-6): KAGVTQTPRYLIKTRGQQVTLSCSPISGHRSVSWYQQTPGQGLQFLFEYFSETQRNKGNFPGRFSGRQFSNSRSEMNVSTLELGDSALYLCASSLRTGNSPLHFGNGTRLTVT.

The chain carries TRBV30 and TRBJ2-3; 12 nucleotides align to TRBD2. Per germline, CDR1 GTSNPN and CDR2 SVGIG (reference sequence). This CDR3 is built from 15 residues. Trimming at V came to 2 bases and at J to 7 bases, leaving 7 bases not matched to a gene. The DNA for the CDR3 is TGTGCCTGGAGTTCGACTAGCGGGAGTCGATATACGCAGTATTTT. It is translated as CAWSSTSGSRYTQYF. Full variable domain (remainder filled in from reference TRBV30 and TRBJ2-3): SQTIHQWPATLVQPVGSPLSLECTVEGTSNPNLYWYRQAAGRGLQLLFYSVGIGQISSEVPQNLSASRPQDRQFILSSKKLLLSDSGFYLCAWSSTSGSRYTQYFGPGTRLTVL.

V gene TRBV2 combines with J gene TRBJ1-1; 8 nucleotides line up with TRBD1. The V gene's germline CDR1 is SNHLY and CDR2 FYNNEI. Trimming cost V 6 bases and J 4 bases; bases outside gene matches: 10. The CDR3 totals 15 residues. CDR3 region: CASSHRGQGGTEAFF. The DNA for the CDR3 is TGTGCCAGCAGCCATAGAGGACAGGGCGGCACTGAAGCTTTCTTT.

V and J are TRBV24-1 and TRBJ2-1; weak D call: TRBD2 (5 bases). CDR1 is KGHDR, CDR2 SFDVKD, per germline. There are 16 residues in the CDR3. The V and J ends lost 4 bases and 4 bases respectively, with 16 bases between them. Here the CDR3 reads CATSETLGRGYNEQFF. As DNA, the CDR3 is TGTGCCACCAGTGAAACGCTCGGCAGAGGGTACAATGAGCAGTTCTTC.

CDR3 coding DNA: TGCAGCACAGGGGGAGGGGAGACCCAGTACTTC. It codes for CSTGGGETQYF. The chain couples TRBV20-1 to TRBJ2-5; D may be TRBD1 (8 bases). The CDR3 extends over 11 amino acids. The V gene's germline CDR1 is DFQATT and CDR2 SNEGSKA (reference sequence).

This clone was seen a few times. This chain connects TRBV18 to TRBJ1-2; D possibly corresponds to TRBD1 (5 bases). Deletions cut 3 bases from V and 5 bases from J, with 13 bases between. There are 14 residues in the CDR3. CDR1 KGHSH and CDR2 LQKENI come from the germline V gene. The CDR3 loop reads CASSPDNRPYGYTF. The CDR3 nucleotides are TGTGCCAGCTCACCGGACAATAGACCGTATGGCTACACCTTC.

The DNA for the CDR3 is TGCGCCAGCAGCTTGGAACAACAGGCGAACACCGGGGAGCTGTTTTTT. Amino acid sequence: CASSLEQQANTGELFF. J is TRBJ2-2 and V is TRBV5-1; possibly TRBD1 for D (5 bases). V was trimmed by 0 bases and J by 0 bases, leaving 9 bases between them. Germline V CDR1 and CDR2: SGHRS, YFSETQ. The CDR3 runs 16 residues.

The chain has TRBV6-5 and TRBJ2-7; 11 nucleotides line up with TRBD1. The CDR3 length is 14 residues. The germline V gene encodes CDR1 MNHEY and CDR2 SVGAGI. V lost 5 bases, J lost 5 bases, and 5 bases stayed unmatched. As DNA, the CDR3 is TGTGCCAGCAGTAGGGACAGGGGGACCCACGAGCAGTACGTC. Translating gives CASSRDRGTHEQYV.

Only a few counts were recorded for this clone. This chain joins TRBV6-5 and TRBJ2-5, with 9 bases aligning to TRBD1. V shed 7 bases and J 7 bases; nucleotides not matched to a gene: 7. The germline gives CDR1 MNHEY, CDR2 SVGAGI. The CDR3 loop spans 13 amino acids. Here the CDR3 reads CASNDRQGGTQYF. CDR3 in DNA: TGTGCCAGCAACGATCGACAGGGGGGGACCCAGTACTTC.

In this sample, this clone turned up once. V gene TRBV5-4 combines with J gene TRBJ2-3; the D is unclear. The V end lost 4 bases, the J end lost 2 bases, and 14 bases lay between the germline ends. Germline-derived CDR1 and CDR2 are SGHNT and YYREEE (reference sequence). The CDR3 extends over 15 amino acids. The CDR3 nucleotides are TGTGCCAGCAGCCCGATGGGCCACGACACAGATACGCAGTATTTT. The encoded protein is CASSPMGHDTDTQYF.

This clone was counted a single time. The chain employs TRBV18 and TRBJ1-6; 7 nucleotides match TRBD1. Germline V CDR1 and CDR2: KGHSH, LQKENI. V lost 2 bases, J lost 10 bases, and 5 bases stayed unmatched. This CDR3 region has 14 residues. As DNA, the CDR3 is TGTGCCAGCTCACCAGACAGGGCGCGGTCACCCCTCCACTTT. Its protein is CASSPDRARSPLHF.

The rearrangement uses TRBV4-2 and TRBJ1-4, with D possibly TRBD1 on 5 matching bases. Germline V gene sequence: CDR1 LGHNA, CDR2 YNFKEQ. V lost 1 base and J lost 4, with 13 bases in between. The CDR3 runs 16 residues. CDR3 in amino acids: CASSQGYRQNNEKLFF. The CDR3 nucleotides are TGTGCCAGCAGCCAAGGATACAGGCAGAATAATGAAAAACTGTTTTTT.

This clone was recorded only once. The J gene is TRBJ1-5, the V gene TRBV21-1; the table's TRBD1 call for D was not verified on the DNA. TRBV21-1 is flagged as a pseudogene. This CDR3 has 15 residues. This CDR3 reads CASSKVRGSNQPQHF. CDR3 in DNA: TGTGCCAGCAGCAAAGTAAGGGGGTCCAATCAGCCCCAGCATTTT.

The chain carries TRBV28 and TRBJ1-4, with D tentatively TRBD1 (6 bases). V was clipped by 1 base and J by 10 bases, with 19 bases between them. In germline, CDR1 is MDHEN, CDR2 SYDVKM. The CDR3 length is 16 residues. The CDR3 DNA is TGTGCCAGCAGTTTATCCCCAACAGGGATGAGGGTAAAACTGTTTTTT. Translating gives CASSLSPTGMRVKLFF. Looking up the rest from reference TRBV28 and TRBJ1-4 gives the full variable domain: DVKVTQSSRYLVKRTGEKVFLECVQDMDHENMFWYRQDPGLGLRLIYFSYDVKMKEKGDIPEGYSVSREKKERFSLILESASTNQTSMYLCASSLSPTGMRVKLFFGSGTQLSVL.

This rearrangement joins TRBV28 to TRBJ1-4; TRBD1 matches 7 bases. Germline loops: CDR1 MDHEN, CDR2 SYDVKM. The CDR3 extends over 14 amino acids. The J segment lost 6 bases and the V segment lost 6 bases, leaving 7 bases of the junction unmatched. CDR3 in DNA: TGTGCCAGCAGAAAGACAGGGCCAGATGAAAAACTGTTTTTT. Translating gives CASRKTGPDEKLFF.